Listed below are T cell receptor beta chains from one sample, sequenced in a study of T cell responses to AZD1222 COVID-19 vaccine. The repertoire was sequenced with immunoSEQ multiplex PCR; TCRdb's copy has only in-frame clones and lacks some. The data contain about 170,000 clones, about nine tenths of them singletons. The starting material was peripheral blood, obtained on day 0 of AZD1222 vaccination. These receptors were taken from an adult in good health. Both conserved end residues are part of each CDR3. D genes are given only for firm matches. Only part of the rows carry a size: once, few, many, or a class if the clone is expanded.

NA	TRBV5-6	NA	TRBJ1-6	TGTGCCAGCAGCTTGAGTGGACGGGATAATTCACCCCTCCACTTT	CASSLSGRDNSPLHF
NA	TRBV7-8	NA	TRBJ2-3	TGTGCCAGCAGCTCCTTTAGCGGTTCTAGCACAGATACGCAGTATTTT	CASSSFSGSSTDTQYF
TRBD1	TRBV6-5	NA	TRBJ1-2	TGTGCCAGCAGTACCCCGGGACAGGGCGCTGGCTACACCTTC	CASSTPGQGAGYTF
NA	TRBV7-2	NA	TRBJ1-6	TGTGCCAGCAGCTTAGCGCGGCAAAATTCACCCCTCCACTTT	CASSLARQNSPLHF
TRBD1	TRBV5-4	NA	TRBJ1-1	TGTGCCAGCAGCTCGCCGACAGGGGGCGGCACTGAAGCTTTCTTT	CASSSPTGGGTEAFF
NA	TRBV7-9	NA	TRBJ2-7	TGTGCCAGCAGCCACCTCGAGGAGGAGCAGTACTTC	CASSHLEEEQYF
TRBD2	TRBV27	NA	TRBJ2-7	TGTGCCAGCAGTTCAGCGGGGGGAATCTACGAGCAGTACTTC	CASSSAGGIYEQYF
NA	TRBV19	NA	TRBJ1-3	TGTGCCAGTAGTATTGGGCCTCCTTACTCTGGAAACACCATATATTTT	CASSIGPPYSGNTIYF
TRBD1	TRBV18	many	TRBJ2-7	TGTGCCAGCTCACCACCCGAGACAGGGCCCTACGAGCAGTACTTC	CASSPPETGPYEQYF
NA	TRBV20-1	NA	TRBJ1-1	TGCAGTGCGTCAGACAACACTGAAGCTTTCTTT	CSASDNTEAFF
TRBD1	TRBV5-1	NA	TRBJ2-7	TGCGCCAGCAGCTTGGTTCCGGGACAGGGCCACGAGCAGTACTTC	CASSLVPGQGHEQYF
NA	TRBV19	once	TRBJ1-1	TGTGCCAGTAGCCTAGGGACGGAGAACACTGAAGCTTTCTTT	CASSLGTENTEAFF
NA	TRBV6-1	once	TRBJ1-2	TGTGCCAGCAGTGAAGCGCGGTCGGACTATGGCTACACCTTC	CASSEARSDYGYTF
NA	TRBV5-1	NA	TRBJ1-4	TGCGCCAGCAGCTTGTCACCCCCCGTCGGGGGCACTAATGAAAAACTGTTTTTT	CASSLSPPVGGTNEKLFF
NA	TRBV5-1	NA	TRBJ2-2	TGCGCCAGCAGCTTGGACGACGGGGGACCCACCGGGGAGCTGTTTTTT	CASSLDDGGPTGELFF
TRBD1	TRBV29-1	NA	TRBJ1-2	TGCAGCGTTGGAGGGGGCCCCAGGGGTGGCTACACCTTC	CSVGGGPRGGYTF
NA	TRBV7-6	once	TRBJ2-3	TGTGCCAGCAGCTTATCAGGGACCGTCACAGATACGCAGTATTTT	CASSLSGTVTDTQYF
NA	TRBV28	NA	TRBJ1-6	TGTGCCAGCAGGGTACAGCGGTCACCCCTCCACTTT	CASRVQRSPLHF
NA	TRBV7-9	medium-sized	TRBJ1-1	TGTGCCAGCAGCTCCTTAAGGGGGGAGGCGATGAACACTGAAGCTTTCTTT	CASSSLRGEAMNTEAFF
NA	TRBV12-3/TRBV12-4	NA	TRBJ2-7	TGTGCCACCAAAGACAGTTCCTACGAGCAGTACTTC	CATKDSSYEQYF
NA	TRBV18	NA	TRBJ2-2	TGTGCCAGCTCGGGGCCGAGGACCGGGGAGCTGTTTTTT	CASSGPRTGELFF
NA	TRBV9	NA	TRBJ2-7	TGTGCCAGCAGCGTAGCGCCAGGGTTCGGAGAGCAGTACTTC	CASSVAPGFGEQYF
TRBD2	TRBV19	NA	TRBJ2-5	TGTGCCAGTAGGCTTACCCATATACCGGGACTAGCGGGCTTCAAGTCGGAGACCCAGTACTTC	CASRLTHIPGLAGFKSETQYF
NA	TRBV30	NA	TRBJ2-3	TGTGCCTGGAGTCACGCGGGATCCAATACGCAGTATTTT	CAWSHAGSNTQYF
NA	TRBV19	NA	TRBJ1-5	TGTGCCAGTAGGGAAACAGGGAAGGGGCAGCCCCAGCATTTT	CASRETGKGQPQHF
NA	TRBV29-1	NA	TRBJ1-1	TGCAGCGTTGAATGGGGGAACACTGAAGCTTTCTTT	CSVEWGNTEAFF
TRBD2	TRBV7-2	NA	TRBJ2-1	TGTGCCAGCAGCCGGCACTGGGGTAGCGGGGAGGGTGAGCAGTTCTTC	CASSRHWGSGEGEQFF
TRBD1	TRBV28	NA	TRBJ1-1	TGTGCCAGCAGTTCCACAGGGGGCTGGACTGAAGCTTTCTTT	CASSSTGGWTEAFF
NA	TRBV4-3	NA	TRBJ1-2	TGCGCCAGCAGCCAAGAAAGCGGGACAACGGCCGGTGGCTACACCTTC	CASSQESGTTAGGYTF
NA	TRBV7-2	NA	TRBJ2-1	TGTGCCAGCAGCTTAGAGGGGGTGCAGGCCTACAATGAGCAGTTCTTC	CASSLEGVQAYNEQFF
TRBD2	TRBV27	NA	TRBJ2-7	TGTGCCAGCAGTTTGAGGCTAGGGACTAGACGCTACGAGCAGTACTTC	CASSLRLGTRRYEQYF
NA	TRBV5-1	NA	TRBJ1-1	TGCGCCAGCAGCTTGGAAGGGGGGTCCACTGAAGCTTTCTTT	CASSLEGGSTEAFF
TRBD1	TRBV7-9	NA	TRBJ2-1	TGTGCCAGCAGCTCCTTCCGGGACAGCAATGAGCAGTTCTTC	CASSSFRDSNEQFF
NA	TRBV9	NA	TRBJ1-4	TGTGCCAGCAGCCCCGGACAGTCAACTAATGAAAAACTGTTTTTT	CASSPGQSTNEKLFF
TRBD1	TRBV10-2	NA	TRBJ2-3	TGCGCCAGCAGTGAGCCCGACAGGGGACGCACAGATACGCAGTATTTT	CASSEPDRGRTDTQYF
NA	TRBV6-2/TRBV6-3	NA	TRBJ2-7	TGTGCCAGCAGTTTCGGCACTTCCTACGAGCAGTACTTC	CASSFGTSYEQYF
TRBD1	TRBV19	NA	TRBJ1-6	TGTGCCAGTAGCTCCCGGAGACAGGGATATAATTCACCCCTCCACTTT	CASSSRRQGYNSPLHF
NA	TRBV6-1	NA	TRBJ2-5	TGTGCCAGCAGTGAATATGACCAAAAGCAAGAGACCCAGTACTTC	CASSEYDQKQETQYF
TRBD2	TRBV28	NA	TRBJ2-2	TGTGCCAGCAGTTCACTAGCGGGGGGGCCCGGGGAGCTGTTTTTT	CASSSLAGGPGELFF
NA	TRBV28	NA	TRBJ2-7	TGTGCCAGCAGTTTACAAACCCGGGGCTACGAGCAGTACTTC	CASSLQTRGYEQYF
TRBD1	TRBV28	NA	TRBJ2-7	TGTGCCAGCAGTTTATCCGAAGGGACAGGGACCCACGAGCAGTACTTC	CASSLSEGTGTHEQYF
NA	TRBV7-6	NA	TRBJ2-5	TGTGCCAGCAGCTGGACGGAAACCCAGTACTTC	CASSWTETQYF
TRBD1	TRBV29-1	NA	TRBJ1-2	TGCAGCGTTGAAACAGGGGACTATGGCTACACCTTC	CSVETGDYGYTF
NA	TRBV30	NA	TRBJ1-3	TGTGCCTGGAGGGGAGATTCCTCTGGAAACACCATATATTTT	CAWRGDSSGNTIYF
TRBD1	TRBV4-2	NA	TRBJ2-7	TGTGCCAGCAGCCAAGAAATTGGGCAGGGGGAATTCTCCTACGAGCAGTACTTC	CASSQEIGQGEFSYEQYF
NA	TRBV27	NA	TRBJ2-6	TGTGCCAGCGGGAATGGGGCCAACGTCCTGACTTTC	CASGNGANVLTF
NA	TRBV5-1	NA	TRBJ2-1	TGCGCCAGCAGCTTATCGGGGATGGCGGGTTACAATGAGCAGTTCTTC	CASSLSGMAGYNEQFF
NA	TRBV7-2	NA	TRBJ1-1	TGTGCCAGCAGCTTGGGGGGAGGGGACACTGAAGCTTTCTTT	CASSLGGGDTEAFF
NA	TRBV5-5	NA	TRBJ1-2	TGTGCCAGCAGCTTGGCACGGAATGGCTACACCTTC	CASSLARNGYTF
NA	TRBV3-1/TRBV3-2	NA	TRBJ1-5	TGTGCCAGCAGCCAAGGGTCAGGGTATCAGCCCCAGCATTTT	CASSQGSGYQPQHF
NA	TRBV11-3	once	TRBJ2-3	TGTGCCACCACAGGGTTCGGCACAGATACGCAGTATTTT	CATTGFGTDTQYF
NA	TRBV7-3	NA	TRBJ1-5	TGTGCCAGCAGCAAAACCCAGAATCAGCCCCAGCATTTT	CASSKTQNQPQHF
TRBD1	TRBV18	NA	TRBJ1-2	TGTGCCAGCTCGACGGACAGGGACCTCTATGGCTACACCTTC	CASSTDRDLYGYTF
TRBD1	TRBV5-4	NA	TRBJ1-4	TGTGCCAGCAGCCGTGGACAGGGAGCAACTAATGAAAAACTGTTTTTT	CASSRGQGATNEKLFF
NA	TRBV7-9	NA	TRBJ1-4	TGTGCCAGCAGCTTAGGGACGGATTTTAATGAAAAACTGTTTTTT	CASSLGTDFNEKLFF
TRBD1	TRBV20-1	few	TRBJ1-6	TGCAGTGCTAGTGAACAGGGGGCGGTTAATTCACCCCTCCACTTT	CSASEQGAVNSPLHF
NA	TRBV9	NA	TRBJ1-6	TGTGCCAGCAGCGTAGACCTCGGCTCCTATAATTCACCCCTCCACTTT	CASSVDLGSYNSPLHF
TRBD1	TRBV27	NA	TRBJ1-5	TGTGCCAGCTGGGGACAGGCAAATCAGCCCCAGCATTTT	CASWGQANQPQHF
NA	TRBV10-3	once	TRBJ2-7	TGTGCCATCAGTGACGGGCGAAACTACGAGCAGTACTTC	CAISDGRNYEQYF
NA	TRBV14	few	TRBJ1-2	TGTGCCAGCAGCCAAGGGGGCCTCTCACTCTATGGCTACACCTTC	CASSQGGLSLYGYTF